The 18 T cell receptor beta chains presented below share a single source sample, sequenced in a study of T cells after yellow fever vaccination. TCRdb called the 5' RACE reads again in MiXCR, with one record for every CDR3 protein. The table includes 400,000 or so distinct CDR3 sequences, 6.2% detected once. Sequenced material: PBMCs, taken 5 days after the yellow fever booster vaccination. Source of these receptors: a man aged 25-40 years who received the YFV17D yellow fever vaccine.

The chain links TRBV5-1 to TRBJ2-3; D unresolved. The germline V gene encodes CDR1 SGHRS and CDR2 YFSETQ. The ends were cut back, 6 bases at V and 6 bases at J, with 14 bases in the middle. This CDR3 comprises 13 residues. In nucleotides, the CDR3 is TGCGCCAGCACCCCCCCAGGAGCGGATACGCAGTATTTT. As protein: CASTPPGADTQYF.

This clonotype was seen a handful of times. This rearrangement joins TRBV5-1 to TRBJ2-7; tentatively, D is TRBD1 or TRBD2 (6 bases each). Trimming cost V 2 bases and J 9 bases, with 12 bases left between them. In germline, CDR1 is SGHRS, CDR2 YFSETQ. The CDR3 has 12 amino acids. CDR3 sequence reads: CASSFDGGGQYF. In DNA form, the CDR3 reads TGCGCCAGCAGCTTTGACGGGGGCGGGCAGTACTTC. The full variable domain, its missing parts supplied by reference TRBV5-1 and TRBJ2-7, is KAGVTQTPRYLIKTRGQQVTLSCSPISGHRSVSWYQQTPGQGLQFLFEYFSETQRNKGNFPGRFSGRQFSNSRSEMNVSTLELGDSALYLCASSFDGGGQYFGPGTRLTVT.

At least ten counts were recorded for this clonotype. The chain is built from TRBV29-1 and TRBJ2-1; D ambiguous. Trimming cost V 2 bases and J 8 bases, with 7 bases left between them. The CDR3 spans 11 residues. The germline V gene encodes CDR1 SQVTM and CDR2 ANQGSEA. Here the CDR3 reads CSVENGHEQFF. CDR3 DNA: TGCAGCGTTGAAAACGGCCATGAGCAGTTCTTC.

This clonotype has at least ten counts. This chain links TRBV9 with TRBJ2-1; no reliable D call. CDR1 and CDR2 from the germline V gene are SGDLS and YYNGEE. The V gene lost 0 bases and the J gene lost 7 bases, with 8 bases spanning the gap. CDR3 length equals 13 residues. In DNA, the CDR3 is TGTGCCAGCAGCGTAGAGTGGGGTAATGAGCAGTTCTTC. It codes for CASSVEWGNEQFF.

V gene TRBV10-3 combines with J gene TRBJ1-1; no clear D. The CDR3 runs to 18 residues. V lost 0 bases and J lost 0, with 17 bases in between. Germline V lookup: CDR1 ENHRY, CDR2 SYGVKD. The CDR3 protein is CAISESMLGMAVNTEAFF. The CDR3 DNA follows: TGTGCCATCAGTGAGTCGATGCTGGGTATGGCCGTGAACACTGAAGCTTTCTTT.

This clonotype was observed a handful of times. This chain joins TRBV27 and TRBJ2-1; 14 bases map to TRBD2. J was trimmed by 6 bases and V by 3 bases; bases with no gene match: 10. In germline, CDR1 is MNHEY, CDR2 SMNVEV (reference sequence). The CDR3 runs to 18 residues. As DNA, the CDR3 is TGTGCCAGCAGTTTGAGACTAGCGGGAGGGCCGTGGGGCAATGAGCAGTTCTTC. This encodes CASSLRLAGGPWGNEQFF.

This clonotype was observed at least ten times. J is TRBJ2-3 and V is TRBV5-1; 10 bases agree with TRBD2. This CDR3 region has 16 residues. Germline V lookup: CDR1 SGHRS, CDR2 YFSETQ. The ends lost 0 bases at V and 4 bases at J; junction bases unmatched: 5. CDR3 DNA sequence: TGCGCCAGCAGCTTGGTGCTAGCGGGAGAGGCAGATACGCAGTATTTT. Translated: CASSLVLAGEADTQYF.

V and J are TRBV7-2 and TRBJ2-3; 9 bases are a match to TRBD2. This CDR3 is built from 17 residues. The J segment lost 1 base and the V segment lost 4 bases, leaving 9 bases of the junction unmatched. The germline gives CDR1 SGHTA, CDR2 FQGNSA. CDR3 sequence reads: CASSSPHRTSGTDTQYF. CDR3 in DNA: TGTGCCAGCAGCTCACCACACCGGACTAGCGGCACAGATACGCAGTATTTT.

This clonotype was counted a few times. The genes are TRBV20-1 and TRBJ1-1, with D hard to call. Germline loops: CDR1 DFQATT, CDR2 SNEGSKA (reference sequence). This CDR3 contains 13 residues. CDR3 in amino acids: CRGLTQPGAEAFF. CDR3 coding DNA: TGCAGAGGACTCACCCAGCCTGGCGCTGAAGCTTTCTTT.

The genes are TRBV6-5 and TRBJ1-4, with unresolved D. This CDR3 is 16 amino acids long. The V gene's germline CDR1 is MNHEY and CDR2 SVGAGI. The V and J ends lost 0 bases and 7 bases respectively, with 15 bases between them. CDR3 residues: CASSYSLGRIREKLFF. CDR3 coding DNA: TGTGCCAGCAGTTACTCCCTGGGCAGAATACGTGAAAAACTGTTTTTT.

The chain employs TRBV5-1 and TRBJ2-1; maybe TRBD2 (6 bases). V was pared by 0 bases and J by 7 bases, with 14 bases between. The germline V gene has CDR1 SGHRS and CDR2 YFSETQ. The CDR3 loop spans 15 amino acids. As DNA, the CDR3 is TGCGCCAGCAGCTTGGGGCAGGGACTTCTGAATGAGCAGTTCTTC. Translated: CASSLGQGLLNEQFF.

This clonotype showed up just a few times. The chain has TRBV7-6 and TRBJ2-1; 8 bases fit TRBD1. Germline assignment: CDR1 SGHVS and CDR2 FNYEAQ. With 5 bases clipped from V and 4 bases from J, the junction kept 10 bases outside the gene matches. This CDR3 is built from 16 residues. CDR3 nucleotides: TGTGCCAGCAGCGGATTGACAGGGGCCGCGTACAATGAGCAGTTCTTC. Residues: CASSGLTGAAYNEQFF.

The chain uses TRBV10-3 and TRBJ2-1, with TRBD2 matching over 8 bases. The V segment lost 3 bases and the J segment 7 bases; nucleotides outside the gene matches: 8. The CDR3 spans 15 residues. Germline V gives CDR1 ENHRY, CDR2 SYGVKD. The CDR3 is CAISEHPGLDNEQFF. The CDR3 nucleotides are TGTGCCATCAGTGAACACCCGGGACTAGATAATGAGCAGTTCTTC.

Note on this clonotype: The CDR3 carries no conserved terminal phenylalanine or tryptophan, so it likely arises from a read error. The CDR3 sequence is CATRGRGTSGRGETQYY. The CDR3 nucleotides are TGTGCCACCCGAGGGAGGGGGACTAGCGGGAGAGGGGAGACCCAGTACTAC. This sequence joins TRBV7-2 and TRBJ2-5; 14 nucleotides line up with TRBD2. The CDR3 spans 17 residues. In germline, CDR1 is SGHTA, CDR2 FQGNSA. V was pared by 10 bases and J by 5 bases, with 15 bases of the junction left unmatched.

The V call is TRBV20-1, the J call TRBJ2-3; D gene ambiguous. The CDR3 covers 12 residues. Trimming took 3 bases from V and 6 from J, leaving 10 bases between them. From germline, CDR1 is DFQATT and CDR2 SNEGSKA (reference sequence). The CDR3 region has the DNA TGCAGTGCTAGTTCTAGAGTTGATACGCAGTATTTT. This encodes CSASSRVDTQYF.

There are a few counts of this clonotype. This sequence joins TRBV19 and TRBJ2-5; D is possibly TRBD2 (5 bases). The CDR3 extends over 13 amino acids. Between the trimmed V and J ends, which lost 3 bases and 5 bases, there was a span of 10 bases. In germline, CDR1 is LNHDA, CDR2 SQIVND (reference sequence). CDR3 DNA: TGTGCCAGTAGTATTGGTGGGAGTGAGACCCAGTACTTC. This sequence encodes CASSIGGSETQYF.

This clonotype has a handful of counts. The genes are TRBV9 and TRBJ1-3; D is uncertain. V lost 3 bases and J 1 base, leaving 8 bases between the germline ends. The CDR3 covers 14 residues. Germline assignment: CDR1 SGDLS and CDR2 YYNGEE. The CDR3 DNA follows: TGTGCCAGCAGCGCCTTAGGGTCTGGAAACACCATATATTTT. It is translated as CASSALGSGNTIYF.

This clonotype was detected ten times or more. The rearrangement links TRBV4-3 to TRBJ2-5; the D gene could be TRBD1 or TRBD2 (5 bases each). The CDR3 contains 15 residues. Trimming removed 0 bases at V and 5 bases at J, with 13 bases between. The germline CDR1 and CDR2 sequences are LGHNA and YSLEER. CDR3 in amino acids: CASSQEGTSGETQYF. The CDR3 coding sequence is TGCGCCAGCAGCCAAGAGGGGACCTCCGGGGAGACCCAGTACTTC.